The clone carrying this T cell receptor (beta chain) was seen once. Its antigen is unknown. The entry originates in a study of cytomegalovirus exposure and HLA in healthy donors. Study observations and caveats: Investigators reported 150 to 200 TCR beta chains as tied to cytomegalovirus.

Healthy bone marrow donors supplied every sample. PCR primers comprised 60 Vbeta and 13 Jbeta primers. Clones were read by immunoSEQ multiplex PCR, and TCRdb kept only the in-frame ones, dropping some. Among roughly 120,000 clones, roughly 80% were seen once, and the ten largest hold 1% to 1.5%. V lost 0 bases, J lost 3 bases, and 5 bases stayed unmatched. Germline CDR1 LGHNA, CDR2 YSLEER. The CDR3 loop spans 16 amino acids. The sequence came from a woman aged 25 to 39 in good health and CMV-seronegative. The sequenced sample was PBMCs. The chain carries TRBV4-3 and TRBJ2-7; 10 positions match TRBD1. The CDR3: CASSQDSGQGHYEQYF. The CDR3 nucleotides are TGCGCCAGCAGCCAAGATTCGGGACAGGGGCACTACGAGCAGTACTTC.